The text below deals with one T cell receptor beta chain. Its antigen is not identified. This entry belongs to a study of CD8+ T cells in alopecia areata. Study-level information: The drug, oral tofacitinib, was given to treated patients at 5 to 10 mg twice daily. Study results and caveats: TCR sharing was clearer in mice than between patients, perhaps partly owing to patient HLA diversity. Tissue-resident alphabeta T cells belonging to normal skin likewise get sequenced within scalp specimens. The study found higher clonality in lesional than normal scalp, especially in alopecia totalis/universalis.

Sequencing relied on a cDNA template that was reverse transcribed from extracted RNA. TCRdb's table, derived via immunoSEQ multiplex PCR, lists solely in-frame clones and lacks some. Altogether over 85,000 clones are present, about 40% being singletons, with the ten largest covering around 0.8%. Germline assignment: CDR1 GTSNPN and CDR2 SVGIG (reference sequence). The junction had 7 bases not matched to a gene; V was cut back by 3 bases and J by 2 bases. This CDR3 spans 16 amino acids. The sequenced material came from CD4+ T cells sorted from blood. This chain joins TRBV30 and TRBJ2-6, with TRBD1 matching over 7 bases. The origin of this receptor is a human donor with alopecia areata. DNA of the CDR3: TGTGCCTGGAGGAGGGGGCGGCTAACTGGGGCCAACGTCCTGACTTTC. Translating gives CAWRRGRLTGANVLTF.